The source of this T cell receptor (beta chain) is a study of graft-versus-host responses after intestinal transplantation. Whole-study findings and limits: Detection of GvH clones occurred in recipient marrow, and some had their first appearance in ileum or blood.

Germline V gene lookup returns CDR1 MNHEY and CDR2 SMNVEV (reference sequence). Trimming took off 6 bases at V and 4 bases at J, with 18 bases between the two ends. This CDR3 has 15 amino acids. TCRdb's copy holds only in-frame clones and misses some; the assay was immunoSEQ multiplex PCR. The sample includes 25,000 or so clones, 90% to 95% of them seen just once. Worth noting for this clone: The antigen is undetermined.

The sequence derives from a human patient who received an intestinal transplant, so some T cells may come from the graft donor. This sequence joins TRBV27 and TRBJ1-1; TRBD1 might be the D (5 bases). The specimen was PBMCs, collected around 38 days after intestinal transplant. The CDR3 sequence: CASSPLAGGSTEAFF. For the CDR3, the DNA is TGTGCCAGCAGCCCCCTTGCGGGGGGGAGCACTGAAGCTTTCTTT.